These 2 T cell receptor beta chains were sequenced from one sample in a study of OX40 agonist ivuxolimab in advanced cancers. Sequencing was performed with immunoSEQ multiplex PCR; in TCRdb, only in-frame clones are kept and a portion is missing. This sample yields over 25,000 clones, of which 80% to 95% are seen a single time; over 8% belongs to the top ten. The source was CD4+ or CD8+ T cells sorted from blood, collected in a trial of the OX40 agonist ivuxolimab. The receptors derive from an adult with an advanced solid tumor such as melanoma, head and neck, liver or kidney cancer.

The sample holds one count of this clone. V and J are TRBV4-3 and TRBJ2-1; D remains unclear. Germline CDR1 reads LGHNA; CDR2 reads YSLEER. This CDR3 has 12 amino acids. The germline V and J ends were trimmed by 0 bases and 9 bases, with 6 bases remaining between them. CDR3 protein: CASSQDTGEQFF. As DNA, the CDR3 is TGCGCCAGCAGCCAAGATACGGGTGAGCAGTTCTTC.

J is TRBJ2-3 and V is TRBV12-5; 8 bases agree with TRBD2. With 2 bases clipped from V and 4 bases from J, the junction kept 5 bases outside the gene matches. The CDR3 runs to 15 residues. CDR1 is LGHNT and CDR2 is FRNRAP in the germline V gene. The CDR3 here is CASGLPASGSDTQYF. The CDR3 DNA reads as TGTGCTAGTGGTTTGCCGGCTAGCGGGTCAGATACGCAGTATTTT.